This TCR beta chain derives from a study of cytomegalovirus exposure and HLA in healthy donors. Vbeta (60) and Jbeta (13) primers were used in the PCR. Method: immunoSEQ multiplex PCR; TCRdb's copy keeps in-frame clones and lacks some. The profile covers some 200,000 clones, with roughly four fifths appearing a single time and approximately 0.62% taken by the ten largest. The source of this sequence is a woman aged 35 to 49 in good health and CMV-seronegative. Material for sequencing was PBMCs.

The CDR3 sequence is CASTPFRGVQETQYF. CDR3 DNA sequence: TGCGCCAGCACGCCTTTCCGGGGGGTCCAAGAGACCCAGTACTTC. The chain uses TRBV5-1 and TRBJ2-5; TRBD2 agrees at 7 bases. Germline loops: CDR1 SGHRS, CDR2 YFSETQ. V dropped 6 bases and J dropped 1; count of bases not matched to a gene: 9. The CDR3 loop spans 15 amino acids.